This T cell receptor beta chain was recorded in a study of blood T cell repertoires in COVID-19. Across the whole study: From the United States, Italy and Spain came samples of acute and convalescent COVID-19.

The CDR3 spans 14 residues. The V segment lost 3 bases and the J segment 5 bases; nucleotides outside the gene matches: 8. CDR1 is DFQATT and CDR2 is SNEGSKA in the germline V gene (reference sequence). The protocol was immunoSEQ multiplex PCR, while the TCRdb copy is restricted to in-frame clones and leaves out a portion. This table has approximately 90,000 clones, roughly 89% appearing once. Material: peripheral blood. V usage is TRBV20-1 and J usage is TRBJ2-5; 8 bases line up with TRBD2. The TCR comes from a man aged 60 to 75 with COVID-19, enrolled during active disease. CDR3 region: CSASSPTSEETQYF. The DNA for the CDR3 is TGCAGTGCTAGTTCCCCGACTAGCGAGGAGACCCAGTACTTC.